The rows below give T cell receptor beta chains drawn from one sample of a study of shared clonotypes between healthy human individuals. Some clones are missing from TCRdb's copy, which holds only in-frame ones; the method was immunoSEQ multiplex PCR. The table shows over 1.4 million clones, with around 97% occurring only once. The specimen sequenced was naive CD4+ T cells sorted from blood. These receptors originate from a man aged 25 to 40 in good health. The CDR3 runs from the conserved cysteine through the conserved F or W. Fields, in order: V gene, D gene, J gene, clone size, CDR3 DNA, CDR3 protein. D genes are given only for firm matches. Where a row states a size, it is once, few, many or the class of an expanded clone; other rows omit it.

TRBV18	TRBD2	TRBJ2-7	-	TGTGCCAGCTCCGGGACTAGATCTTTTAGCGAGCAGTACTTC	CASSGTRSFSEQYF
TRBV7-9	-	TRBJ2-4	-	TGTGCCAGCAGCTTAACGACCGGGACCGGTAGGGACATTCAGTACTTC	CASSLTTGTGRDIQYF
TRBV5-1	TRBD2	TRBJ2-7	-	TGCGCCAGCAGCTTGGGACTAGCGGGAGGGACGTCCTACGAGCAGTACTTC	CASSLGLAGGTSYEQYF
TRBV6-5	-	TRBJ2-7	-	TGTGCCAGCAGTGCCCCGACAGGCCGCGAGCAGTACTTC	CASSAPTGREQYF
TRBV5-5	-	TRBJ2-3	-	TGTGCCAGCAGCGCTCGGCGGTTAAAAGATACGCAGTATTTT	CASSARRLKDTQYF
TRBV5-5	-	TRBJ2-7	-	TGTGCCAGCAGCTTGCCCCAAGCCTCCTACGAGCAGTACTTC	CASSLPQASYEQYF
TRBV25-1	TRBD1	TRBJ2-1	-	TGTGCCAGCAGTGGCCTCGGGACAGGGTTGGGAGAGCAGTTCTTC	CASSGLGTGLGEQFF
TRBV7-6	TRBD1	TRBJ2-7	once	TGTGCCAGCAGCCCCAGGACAGGGTCGGGCATCGTTCCCTACGAGCAGTACTTC	CASSPRTGSGIVPYEQYF
TRBV9	TRBD1	TRBJ2-3	-	TGTGCCAGCAGCGTCACAGGGGAGACAGATACGCAGTATTTT	CASSVTGETDTQYF
TRBV18	-	TRBJ2-5	-	TGTGCCAGCTGCCCGGGGCCCGTGCTATCCGAAGAGACCCAGTACTTC	CASCPGPVLSEETQYF
TRBV5-4	-	TRBJ2-7	-	TGTGCCAGCAGCTTGGCGGGATCGGGGGCCTACGAGCAGTACTTC	CASSLAGSGAYEQYF
TRBV5-5	-	TRBJ2-3	few	TGTGCCAGCAGCTTGGCCAGCACAGATACGCAGTATTTT	CASSLASTDTQYF
TRBV6-1	TRBD2	TRBJ2-3	-	TGTGCCAGCAGTGACCCAACTAGCGGGAGAACTTATACGCAGTATTTT	CASSDPTSGRTYTQYF
TRBV18	-	TRBJ2-3	-	TGTGCCAGCTCACCTAAAAGCGGGCTTGGGGCTGGCACAGATACGCAGTATTTT	CASSPKSGLGAGTDTQYF
TRBV6-1	-	TRBJ2-7	-	TGTGCCAGCAGTAAGGGAGGCCCAACCTACGAGCAGTACTTC	CASSKGGPTYEQYF
TRBV9	TRBD1	TRBJ2-2	-	TGTGCCAGCAGCGTGGGGACAGGGTCCGGGGAGCTGTTTTTT	CASSVGTGSGELFF
TRBV6-5	-	TRBJ1-1	-	TGTGCCAGCAGCCAGGGGAGAGGAGCTTTCTTT	CASSQGRGAFF
TRBV14	-	TRBJ1-4	-	TGTGCCAGCAGCCAAGCGGGGCCCGTTACTGAAAAACTGTTTTTT	CASSQAGPVTEKLFF
TRBV5-1	-	TRBJ1-1	-	TGCGCCAGCAGCTCACAGGTAGGAAACACTGAAGCTTTCTTT	CASSSQVGNTEAFF
TRBV19	-	TRBJ2-5	-	TGTGCCAGTAGTATAGGGCAGACCCAGTACTTC	CASSIGQTQYF
TRBV5-1	-	TRBJ1-2	-	TGCGCCAGCAGCCCTTCCCCTGCGGAGGGGAACTATGGCTACACCTTC	CASSPSPAEGNYGYTF
TRBV5-1	-	TRBJ2-7	-	TGCGCCAGCAGCACAAAACAGGGTTTGGACGAGCAGTACTTC	CASSTKQGLDEQYF
TRBV29-1	-	TRBJ2-2	-	TGCAGCGTTGAACGGGTGGAGAACACCGGGGAGCTGTTTTTT	CSVERVENTGELFF
TRBV5-1	TRBD2	TRBJ2-3	-	TGCGCCAGCAGCCTGTCCTTAGCGGGATGGTCTTCAGATACGCAGTATTTT	CASSLSLAGWSSDTQYF
TRBV4-2	-	TRBJ2-7	-	TGTGCCAGCAGCCGGGAGAGTACTTACGAGCAGTACTTC	CASSRESTYEQYF
TRBV7-9	-	TRBJ2-7	-	TGTGCCAGCAGCTCTAGGACCCAGCGGCAGTACTTC	CASSSRTQRQYF
TRBV6-5	TRBD2	TRBJ2-7	once	TGTGCCAGCAGTTACAGGGCGGGAGGTGTCTACGAGCAGTACTTC	CASSYRAGGVYEQYF
TRBV2	TRBD2	TRBJ2-7	-	TGTGCCGGCAAAGGACTAGCGGGAGGAAGAGAGCAGTACTTC	CAGKGLAGGREQYF
TRBV6-1	-	TRBJ2-4	-	TGTGCCAGCAGTGACTCGGGGCCCTACATTCAGTACTTC	CASSDSGPYIQYF
TRBV7-9	-	TRBJ2-3	-	TGTGCCAGCAGCCCGACAGCGACTCGCAACACAGATACGCAGTATTTT	CASSPTATRNTDTQYF
TRBV5-1	-	TRBJ1-2	-	TGCGCCAGCAGCTTGGGGTCTGGAGTCGGCTATGGCTACACCTTC	CASSLGSGVGYGYTF
TRBV7-2	-	TRBJ2-3	-	TGTGCCAGCAGCTTATTCCCCGATACGCAGTATTTT	CASSLFPDTQYF
TRBV7-3	TRBD1	TRBJ2-2	-	TGTGCCAGCAGCTTGGGTGGGACAGGACCGAGGGAGCTGTTTTTT	CASSLGGTGPRELFF
TRBV9	TRBD1	TRBJ1-1	-	TGTGCCAGCAGCCCCCTTACAGGGGAGACTGAAGCTTTCTTT	CASSPLTGETEAFF
TRBV18	TRBD2	TRBJ2-1	once	TGTGCCAGCTCACGAGCGGGAGGGCCCTACAATGAGCAGTTCTTC	CASSRAGGPYNEQFF
TRBV7-2	-	TRBJ1-3	-	TGTGCCAGCAGCTTAGATTCGGACTCTGGAAACACCATATATTTT	CASSLDSDSGNTIYF
TRBV5-1	-	TRBJ2-2	-	TGCGCCAGCAGCTTGAGCCGACAGGCCGGGGAGCTGTTTTTT	CASSLSRQAGELFF
TRBV18	-	TRBJ1-3	-	TGTGCCAGCTCACCAGGGGTAAACTCTGGAAACACCATATATTTT	CASSPGVNSGNTIYF
TRBV28	-	TRBJ1-1	-	TGTGCCAGCGGGTACCCCAGTCTGAACACTGAAGCTTTCTTT	CASGYPSLNTEAFF
TRBV27	-	TRBJ2-7	-	TGTGCCAGCAGTTCAAACTCCAGACCCGCCTACGAGCAGTACTTC	CASSSNSRPAYEQYF
TRBV5-4	TRBD1	TRBJ2-3	-	TGTGCCAGCAGCTACCCGGGACAGGGGGCAGATACGCAGTATTTT	CASSYPGQGADTQYF
TRBV4-3	-	TRBJ1-1	-	TGCGCCAGCAGCCAAGGGGCGAGAACTGAAGCTTTCTTT	CASSQGARTEAFF
TRBV2	-	TRBJ2-2	-	TGTGCCAGTTTAAGCAGTCCGGGCGGGGAGCTGTTTTTT	CASLSSPGGELFF
TRBV19	TRBD1	TRBJ2-1	-	TGTGCCAGTAGTACAGACAGGGGACATGAGCAGTTCTTC	CASSTDRGHEQFF
TRBV18	-	TRBJ2-6	-	TGTGCCAGCTTCTTGAGCTCTGGGGCCAACGTCCTGACTTTC	CASFLSSGANVLTF
TRBV18	TRBD2	TRBJ2-5	-	TGTGCCAGCTCCCCTACCGCCTCTAGCGGCATGGAGACCCAGTACTTC	CASSPTASSGMETQYF
TRBV11-2	TRBD2	TRBJ2-7	-	TGTGCCAGCAGCTTACGAGCGGGAGGCTCCTACGAGCAGTACTTC	CASSLRAGGSYEQYF
TRBV27	-	TRBJ2-5	-	TGTGCCAGCAGTTTTTTTTCAGGGGTCCAAGAGACCCAGTACTTC	CASSFFSGVQETQYF
TRBV5-1	-	TRBJ1-1	few	TGCGCCAGCAGCTCCCAGGGGAACACTGAAGCTTTCTTT	CASSSQGNTEAFF
TRBV2	TRBD2	TRBJ2-5	-	TGTGCCAGCAGTGGAGATCGCGGGGGATTGTACCAAGAGACCCAGTACTTC	CASSGDRGGLYQETQYF
TRBV27	-	TRBJ2-5	-	TGTGCCAGCAGTTTCCGGCCAGCAGCCCAAGAGACCCAGTACTTC	CASSFRPAAQETQYF
TRBV5-1	-	TRBJ1-4	-	TGCGCCAGCAGCTTGGAAGGGTTAACTAATGAAAAACTGTTTTTT	CASSLEGLTNEKLFF